This T cell receptor beta chain is drawn from a study of blood T cell repertoires in COVID-19. On the study more broadly: Specimens from acute and convalescent COVID-19 originated in the United States, Italy and Spain.

This table comes from immunoSEQ multiplex PCR, and its TCRdb copy is limited to in-frame clones, with some not included. The data show about 270,000 clones, with about 83% seen just once and more than 8% held by the top ten. The CDR3 loop spans 14 amino acids. The germline V gene encodes CDR1 LGHDT and CDR2 YNNKEL (reference sequence). V was cut by 4 bases and J by 1 base, with 10 bases left in between. The source is a woman between 50 and 59 years old who had recovered from COVID-19. The V gene is TRBV3-1 (or the pseudogene TRBV3-2), the J gene TRBJ1-1, with D possibly matching TRBD1 (5 bases). The source material was peripheral blood. This CDR3 is CASSPGLPNTEAFF. CDR3 sequence (DNA): TGTGCCAGCAGCCCGGGACTCCCGAACACTGAAGCTTTCTTT.